This T cell receptor (beta chain) was obtained from a study of control samples from healthy donors and cancer patients. TCRdb keeps only in-frame clones here, not all; method: immunoSEQ multiplex PCR. The repertoire holds approximately 54,000 clones, with roughly 86% as singletons. The CDR3 sequence is 15 residues long. Germline CDR1 MNHEY, CDR2 SMNVEV (reference sequence). V gave up 7 bases and J gave up 1 base, with 13 bases separating them. This receptor was obtained from a man aged 45-65 years with head and neck cancer. The chain couples TRBV27 to TRBJ2-2; D remains ambiguous. Sequencing was done on a sample of PBMCs. In DNA, the CDR3 is TGTGCCAGCACCACTTACGAGAGGAACACCGGGGAGCTGTTTTTT. Its protein is CASTTYERNTGELFF.